This TCR beta chain appears in the sequencing data of a study of CD8+CD57+ T cells in acquired aplastic anemia. Looking at the study overall: Sorted CD4+ plus CD8+ cells gave DNA averaging 3.2 ug.

There are a few counts of this clonotype. Its antigen is still unknown. The CDR3 is 14 residues long. V dropped 4 bases and J dropped 4; count of bases not matched to a gene: 5. Germline V gene sequence: CDR1 SNHLY, CDR2 FYNNEI. Genomic DNA provided the template from which TCR beta VDJ and CDR3 profiles were obtained. TCRdb passed the reads through MiXCR, listing each CDR3 protein once. This table holds about 190,000 distinct CDR3 sequences, around half found once. Study-level results: Roughly 31 was the count of CD8+ CDR3 sequences that patients shared with controls.

The sample taken for sequencing was sorted CD4+, CD8+, or CD8+CD57+ T cells (not recorded which) from PBMCs. This receptor was identified in a human donor in good health, serving as a control. The rearrangement uses TRBV2 and TRBJ2-7; TRBD1 matches at 9 bases. The CDR3 DNA reads TGTGCCAGCAGTGGACAGGGGGGAAGGTACGAGCAGTACTTC. Its protein is CASSGQGGRYEQYF.